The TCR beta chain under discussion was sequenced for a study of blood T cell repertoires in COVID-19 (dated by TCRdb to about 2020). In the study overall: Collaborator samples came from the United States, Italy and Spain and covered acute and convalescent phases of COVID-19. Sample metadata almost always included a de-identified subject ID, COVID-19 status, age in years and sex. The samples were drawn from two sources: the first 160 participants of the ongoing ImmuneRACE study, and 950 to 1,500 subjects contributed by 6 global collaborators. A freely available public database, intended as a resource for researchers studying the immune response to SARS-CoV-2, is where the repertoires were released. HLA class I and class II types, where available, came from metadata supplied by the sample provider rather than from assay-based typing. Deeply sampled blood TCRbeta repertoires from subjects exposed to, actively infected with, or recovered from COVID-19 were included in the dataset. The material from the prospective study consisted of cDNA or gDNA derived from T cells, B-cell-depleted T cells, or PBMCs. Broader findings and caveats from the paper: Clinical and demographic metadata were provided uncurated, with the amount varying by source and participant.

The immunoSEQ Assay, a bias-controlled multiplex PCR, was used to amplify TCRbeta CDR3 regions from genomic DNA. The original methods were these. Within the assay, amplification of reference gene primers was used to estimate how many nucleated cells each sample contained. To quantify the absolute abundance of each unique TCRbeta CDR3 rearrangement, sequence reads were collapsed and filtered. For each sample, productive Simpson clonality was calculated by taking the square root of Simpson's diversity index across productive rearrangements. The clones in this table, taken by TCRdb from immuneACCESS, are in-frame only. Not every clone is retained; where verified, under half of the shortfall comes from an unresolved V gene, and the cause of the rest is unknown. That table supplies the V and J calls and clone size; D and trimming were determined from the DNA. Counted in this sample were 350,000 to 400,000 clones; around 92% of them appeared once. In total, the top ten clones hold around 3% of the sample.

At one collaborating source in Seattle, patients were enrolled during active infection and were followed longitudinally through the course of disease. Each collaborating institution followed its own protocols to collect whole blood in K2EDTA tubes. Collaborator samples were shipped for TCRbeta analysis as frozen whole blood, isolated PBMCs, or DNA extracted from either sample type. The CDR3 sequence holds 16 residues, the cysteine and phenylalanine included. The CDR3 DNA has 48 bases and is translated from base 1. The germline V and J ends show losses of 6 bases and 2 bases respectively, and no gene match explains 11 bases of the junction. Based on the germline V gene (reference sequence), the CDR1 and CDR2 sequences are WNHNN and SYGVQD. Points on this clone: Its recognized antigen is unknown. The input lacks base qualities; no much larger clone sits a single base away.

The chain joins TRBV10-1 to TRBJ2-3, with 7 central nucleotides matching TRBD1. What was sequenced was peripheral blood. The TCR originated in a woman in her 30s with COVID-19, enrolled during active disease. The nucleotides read TGCGCCAGCAGCCCCGGGCCAGGGGGATACACAGATACGCAGTATTTT. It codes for CASSPGPGGYTDTQYF.